This T cell receptor (beta chain) derives from a study of T cell repertoires in cytomegalovirus infection. At the level of the study: The authors used CMV epitopes that were HLA-C-restricted (recently identified) and HLA-B-restricted (well studied). Public TCR beta signature analysis indicated the presence of both CMV infection and matching HLA type. Study observations and caveats: Accumulated public TCR beta family frequency recognized individuals carrying CMV together with the relevant HLA.

Notes on this clonotype: What it binds is unknown.

With 4 bases removed from V and 6 bases from J, the gap between germline ends came to 9 bases. Germline V CDR1 and CDR2: SEHNR, FQNEAQ (reference sequence). This CDR3 comprises 12 residues. Using its own MiXCR run on the reads, TCRdb lists one record per CDR3 protein. Among 140,000 to 150,000 distinct CDR3 sequences listed, more than 25% were seen once. The TCR comes from a human donor in good health (CMV status not recorded). Some clones in this sample may be carry-over from other donors' samples. This specimen consisted of CD8+ T cells from cultured PBMCs, obtained from culture after CMV antigen stimulation. This chain links TRBV7-9 with TRBJ1-1; D gene ambiguous. CDR3 protein: CASSYRGAEAFF. CDR3 coding DNA: TGTGCCAGCAGCTACAGAGGCGCTGAAGCTTTCTTT.